The source of this T cell receptor (beta chain) is a study of blood T cells in healthy people across ages. Combining a sample-barcoded 5' primer with a J-beta primer mix, a second PCR ran for roughly 7 to 11 cycles. TCRdb reprocessed the 5' RACE reads via MiXCR and lists one record per CDR3 protein. In the table there are 750,000 to 850,000 distinct CDR3 sequences, just under 25% of which are singletons. Germline V gives CDR1 DFQATT, CDR2 SNEGSKA (reference sequence). The CDR3 is 16 residues long. J lost 4 bases, V lost 2 bases, and 6 bases had no gene match. These data also formed part of another study, on T cells of mothers and their children.

The TCR was taken from a boy under 18 in good health. J is TRBJ2-1 and V is TRBV20-1; 12 bases line up with TRBD2. The sequenced material came from blood. CDR3 nucleotide sequence: TGCAGTGCTAGAACTCTAGCGGGGGGGGAGTACAATGAGCAGTTCTTC. Its protein is CSARTLAGGEYNEQFF.